The text below deals with one T cell receptor beta chain. Trimming removed 4 bases from V and 4 bases from J, with 5 bases in between. The germline V gene has CDR1 SGHAT and CDR2 FQNNGV. This CDR3 region has 13 residues. The sample comes from a study of Ad26.COV2.S vaccination and SARS-CoV-2 variants. TCRdb keeps only in-frame clones here, not all; method: immunoSEQ multiplex PCR. The sample yields hundreds of thousands of clones, roughly 94% seen once. This chain uses TRBV11-2 with TRBJ1-6; D not resolved. The source was peripheral blood, collected after recovery from COVID-19. The source of this sequence is a human donor who had recovered from COVID-19. CDR3 protein: CASSYQYNSPLHF. DNA of the CDR3: TGTGCCAGCAGCTACCAATATAATTCACCCCTCCACTTT. Combining the CDR3 with reference TRBV11-2 and TRBJ1-6 gives the whole variable domain EAGVAQSPRYKIIEKRQSVAFWCNPISGHATLYWYQQILGQGPKLLIQFQNNGVVDDSQLPKDRFSAERLKGVDSTLKIQPAKLEDSAVYLCASSYQYNSPLHFGNGTRLTVT.